This TCR beta chain originates from a study of shared clonotypes between healthy human individuals. Some clones are missing from TCRdb's copy, which holds only in-frame ones; the method was immunoSEQ multiplex PCR. The sample holds a few million clones, under 97% seen once. Germline-derived CDR1 and CDR2 are MNHNS and SASEGT. This CDR3 comprises 15 residues. Trimming shortened V by 4 bases and J by 1 base, and 11 bases separated the two germline ends. The chain uses TRBV6-1 and TRBJ1-5, with D perhaps TRBD1 (5 bases). This TCR was recovered from a man between 18 and 35 years old in good health. Sequenced sample: naive CD4+ T cells sorted from blood. The subset: CD45RA+ positively selected. Here the CDR3 DNA reads TGTGCCAGCAGTGCTCCAGGGTCGAGCAATCAGCCCCAGCATTTT. This codes for CASSAPGSSNQPQHF.